Presented here are 3 T cell receptor beta chains from one specimen sequenced in a study of cytomegalovirus exposure and HLA in healthy donors. Use of 60 Vbeta and 13 Jbeta primers characterized the PCR. Sequencing was performed with immunoSEQ multiplex PCR; in TCRdb, only in-frame clones are kept and a portion is missing. The sample yields about 130,000 clones, 80% seen once. Sequenced: PBMCs. The receptors come from a woman aged 35 to 49 in good health and CMV-seronegative.

The rearrangement joins TRBV5-6 to TRBJ2-3; possible D gene TRBD1, 6 bases. The CDR3 sequence is 18 residues long. V gave up 0 bases and J gave up 0 bases, with 17 bases separating them. The germline CDR1 and CDR2 sequences are SGHDT and YYEEEE. CDR3 DNA: TGTGCCAGCAGCTTGGCCTGGTGGCTAGGGGGTAGCACAGATACGCAGTATTTT. Translating it yields CASSLAWWLGGSTDTQYF.

The chain is built from TRBV9 and TRBJ2-2; 9 nucleotides align to TRBD1. The CDR3 is 17 residues long. Germline-derived CDR1 and CDR2 are SGDLS and YYNGEE. The ends lost 4 bases at V and 5 bases at J; junction bases unmatched: 12. CDR3 sequence (DNA): TGTGCCAGCAGCATCCGCCGGACAGGGGCACAGACCGGGGAGCTGTTTTTT. Translating it yields CASSIRRTGAQTGELFF.

Only a few counts were recorded for this clone. The V gene is TRBV6-1, the J gene TRBJ1-4, with TRBD1 identical over 8 bases. CDR1 is MNHNS and CDR2 is SASEGT in the germline V gene. The J segment lost 6 bases and the V segment lost 10 bases, leaving 10 bases of the junction unmatched. The CDR3 contains 14 residues. This CDR3 reads CATLHQGADEKLFF. The CDR3 DNA reads TGTGCCACGCTCCACCAGGGGGCTGATGAAAAACTGTTTTTT.